Below, 27 T cell receptor beta chains from the same sample are listed, as sequenced in a study of CD8 T cells in ankylosing spondylitis. Each CDR3 protein is one row after TCRdb ran MiXCR on the 5' RACE reads. Of 150,000 to 200,000 distinct CDR3 sequences in the sample, 15% to 20% were seen once. Sequences were obtained from blood, either unsorted or a sorted T cell fraction (not recorded which). The receptors were gathered from a male donor with ankylosing spondylitis or in good health (not recorded which).

There are many counts of this clonotype. CDR3 DNA: TGTGCCAGCAGCTTATATACTAGCGGCAACAATGAGCAGTTCTTC. It codes for CASSLYTSGNNEQFF. The rearrangement links TRBV7-2 to TRBJ2-1; 8 nucleotides align to TRBD2. CDR3 length: 15 residues. Germline trimming cut 2 bases from V and 5 bases from J; bases unmatched to any gene: 5. Germline V gene lookup returns CDR1 SGHTA and CDR2 FQGNSA.

The chain recombines TRBV5-4 with TRBJ1-2; D possibly corresponds to TRBD1 (6 bases). CDR3 length: 16 amino acids. Trimming stripped 2 bases from V and 0 bases from J, with 14 bases between. The germline V gene has CDR1 SGHNT and CDR2 YYREEE (reference sequence). CDR3 DNA sequence: TGTGCCAGCAGCTTCAGGGGTCAACCGCCTAACTATGGCTACACCTTC. This sequence encodes CASSFRGQPPNYGYTF.

At least ten counts were recorded for this clonotype. The chain has TRBV7-9 and TRBJ2-7; TRBD2 agrees at 12 bases. Per the germline V gene, CDR1 is SEHNR and CDR2 is FQNEAQ (reference sequence). CDR3 length: 14 amino acids. J lost 4 bases, V lost 4 bases, and 2 bases had no gene match. The CDR3, as DNA: TGTGCCAGCAGCTCCGGGACTAGCGGGTACGAGCAGTACTTC. Protein product: CASSSGTSGYEQYF.

This rearrangement joins TRBV5-1 to TRBJ1-5, with TRBD1 identical over 9 bases. The V and J ends lost 5 bases and 0 bases, in that order; junction bases with no gene match: 12. Germline V gene data show CDR1 as SGHRS and CDR2 as YFSETQ. CDR3 length: 18 residues. CDR3 DNA sequence: TGCGCCAGCAGTTACCGGGACAGGGCACCACTTAGCAATCAGCCCCAGCATTTT. It yields the protein CASSYRDRAPLSNQPQHF.

The chain carries TRBV29-1 and TRBJ2-2; 7 bases map to TRBD1. Germline trimming cut 5 bases from V and 4 bases from J; bases unmatched to any gene: 4. Germline assignment: CDR1 SQVTM and CDR2 ANQGSEA. The CDR3 is 13 residues long. The CDR3 region has the DNA TGCAGCGTTTCCAGGGGGACCACCGGGGAGCTGTTTTTT. Residues: CSVSRGTTGELFF.

This clonotype was seen at least ten times. The chain has TRBV5-6 and TRBJ2-1, with a weak D call TRBD2 (5 bases). The CDR3 contains 14 residues. Trimming cost V 4 bases and J 2 bases, with 10 bases left between them. Looked up from germline, CDR1 is SGHDT and CDR2 is YYEEEE. Here the CDR3 DNA reads TGTGCCAGCAGCCCTAGCTGGGCCTACAATGAGCAGTTCTTC. Its protein is CASSPSWAYNEQFF.

The chain combines TRBV5-1 with TRBJ2-7, with TRBD2 identical over 7 bases. This CDR3 region has 16 residues. Per germline, CDR1 SGHRS and CDR2 YFSETQ. V trimming: 0 bases; J trimming: 0 bases; junction bases outside the gene matches: 6. The CDR3 sequence: CASSLGASGISYEQYF. Written as DNA, the CDR3 is TGCGCCAGCAGCTTGGGGGCTAGCGGAATCTCCTACGAGCAGTACTTC.

This clonotype was observed at least ten times. The chain uses TRBV28 and TRBJ2-3, with D tentatively TRBD2 (5 bases). CDR1 and CDR2 from the germline V gene are MDHEN and SYDVKM. The CDR3 is 15 residues long. The V and J ends lost 7 bases and 2 bases respectively, with 16 bases between them. DNA for the CDR3: TGTGCCAGCATTCGGGCAGCGGAGAACACAGATACGCAGTATTTT. This sequence encodes CASIRAAENTDTQYF.

At least ten counts were recorded for this clonotype. This chain connects TRBV29-1 to TRBJ1-2, with D maybe TRBD1 (6 bases). This CDR3 has 13 amino acids. Germline V lookup: CDR1 SQVTM, CDR2 ANQGSEA. V was cut by 7 bases and J by 8 bases, with 20 bases left in between. The CDR3 loop is CSGGQSTERGYTF. The CDR3 coding sequence is TGCAGCGGGGGACAATCTACCGAGAGGGGCTACACCTTC.

J is TRBJ2-1 and V is TRBV28; weak D call: TRBD2 (6 bases). The CDR3 has 15 residues. Germline-derived CDR1 and CDR2 are MDHEN and SYDVKM. With 6 bases removed from V and 3 bases from J, the gap between germline ends came to 15 bases. CDR3 region: CASREHRGVYNEQFF. CDR3 in DNA: TGTGCCAGCAGAGAGCATCGCGGGGTCTACAATGAGCAGTTCTTC.

The chain combines TRBV7-9 with TRBJ2-7, with D perhaps given as TRBD1 or TRBD2 (5 bases each). Germline V CDR1 and CDR2: SEHNR, FQNEAQ (reference sequence). CDR3 length equals 17 residues. The V end lost 5 bases, the J end lost 2 bases, and 22 bases lay between the germline ends. CDR3 DNA sequence: TGTGCCAGCAGCCCCCGCCCGTGGGGGATGGAGACCTACGAGCAGTACTTC. It translates to CASSPRPWGMETYEQYF. The whole variable domain, filled in from reference TRBV7-9 and TRBJ2-7, reads DTGVSQNPRHKITKRGQNVTFRCDPISEHNRLYWYRQTLGQGPEFLTYFQNEAQLEKSRLLSDRFSAERPKGSFSTLEIQRTEQGDSAMYLCASSPRPWGMETYEQYFGPGTRLTVT.

This clonotype was observed many times. The V gene is TRBV20-1, the J gene TRBJ1-2; the D gene is possibly TRBD1 (5 bases). This CDR3 is 14 amino acids long. The V gene lost 6 bases and the J gene lost 6 bases, with 20 bases spanning the gap. The germline gives CDR1 DFQATT, CDR2 SNEGSKA (reference sequence). CDR3 amino acids: CSAEEGRDFNGYTF. DNA of the CDR3: TGCAGTGCGGAGGAGGGCAGGGATTTTAATGGCTACACCTTC.

The table lists this clonotype with many counts. V usage is TRBV7-8 and J usage is TRBJ2-2; D is unresolved. V lost 0 bases to trimming and J lost 0 bases, with 8 bases between them. This CDR3 region has 16 residues. CDR1 is SGHVS and CDR2 is FQNEAQ in the germline V gene. The CDR3 DNA reads as TGTGCCAGCAGCTTAGCCGACATATCGAACACCGGGGAGCTGTTTTTT. It encodes CASSLADISNTGELFF.

The chain is built from TRBV23-1 and TRBJ2-1; 11 positions match TRBD2. TRBV23-1 is reported as an ORF; its role is uncertain. The V gene end was trimmed by 9 bases and the J gene end by 5 bases; junction bases not matched to a gene: 12. The CDR3 consists of 16 residues. The CDR3 sequence: CARTGTSGLWDNEQFF. Written as DNA, the CDR3 is TGCGCCAGAACCGGGACTAGCGGTTTGTGGGACAATGAGCAGTTCTTC.

This chain connects TRBV5-1 to TRBJ2-5, with D perhaps TRBD1 (5 bases). The germline CDR1 and CDR2 sequences are SGHRS and YFSETQ. The CDR3 extends over 14 amino acids. V lost 0 bases to trimming and J lost 8 bases, with 14 bases between them. CDR3 amino acids: CASSLAGNLDTQYF. The CDR3 DNA follows: TGCGCCAGCAGCTTGGCAGGGAACTTGGATACCCAGTACTTC.

This clonotype was counted ten times or more. The V call is TRBV12-3 or TRBV12-4, the J call TRBJ1-3; possible D gene TRBD1, 6 bases. The CDR3 contains 16 residues. V lost 6 bases to trimming and J lost 0 bases, with 15 bases between them. CDR3 sequence: CASSRRQVLSGNTIYF. In nucleotides, the CDR3 is TGTGCCAGCAGCAGACGACAGGTCCTCTCTGGAAACACCATATATTTT.

This clonotype was counted a few times. This rearrangement joins TRBV12-3 or TRBV12-4 to TRBJ1-1, with a possible D match to TRBD1 (5 bases). CDR3 length: 14 amino acids. The V and J ends lost 5 bases and 4 bases respectively, with 14 bases between them. DNA for the CDR3: TGTGCCAGCAGTCCCGGGGGGGATGTCACTGAAGCTTTCTTT. The encoded protein is CASSPGGDVTEAFF.

Ten or more counts support this clonotype. The CDR3 nucleotides read TGCGCCAGCAGCCGTATGACAGAGACTGAAGCTTTCTTT. Protein sequence: CASSRMTETEAFF. The chain recombines TRBV5-1 with TRBJ1-1; perhaps TRBD1 as D (5 bases). This CDR3 has 13 residues. V lost 4 bases and J lost 5, with 12 bases in between. Germline CDR1 reads SGHRS; CDR2 reads YFSETQ.

This clonotype has ten or more counts. The V call is TRBV14, the J call TRBJ2-2; D gene unclear. V shed 3 bases and J shed 7 bases, with 9 bases lying between them. The CDR3 has 13 amino acids. The germline CDR1 and CDR2 sequences are SGHDN and FVKESK. The CDR3 bases are TGTGCCAGCAGCCACTTTCCCGGCGGGGAGCTGTTTTTT. As protein: CASSHFPGGELFF. The whole variable domain, remainder taken from reference TRBV14 and TRBJ2-2, is EAGVTQFPSHSVIEKGQTVTLRCDPISGHDNLYWYRRVMGKEIKFLLHFVKESKQDESGMPNNRFLAERTGGTYSTLKVQPAELEDSGVYFCASSHFPGGELFFGEGSRLTVL.

This clonotype was counted a few times. V gene TRBV27 combines with J gene TRBJ1-3, with D maybe TRBD1 (5 bases). V was shortened by 6 bases and J by 3 bases, with 18 bases between the two germline ends. This CDR3 region has 16 residues. Germline lookup yields CDR1 MNHEY and CDR2 SMNVEV (reference sequence). CDR3 region: CASSPGPTTFGNTIYF. The CDR3, as DNA: TGTGCCAGCAGCCCGGGACCTACTACATTTGGAAACACCATATATTTT.

This sequence joins TRBV20-1 and TRBJ2-7; 7 bases are shared with TRBD2. With 1 base clipped from V and 0 bases from J, the junction kept 6 bases outside the gene matches. This CDR3 is 15 amino acids long. Germline assignment: CDR1 DFQATT and CDR2 SNEGSKA (reference sequence). CDR3 nucleotide sequence: TGCAGTGCTAGAGCTGGCGGGAGTCTCTCCTACGAGCAGTACTTC. As protein: CSARAGGSLSYEQYF.

V usage is TRBV21-1 and J usage is TRBJ1-6. TRBV21-1 counts as a pseudogene. The CDR3 totals 17 residues. CDR3 in amino acids: CASSKCRHRTYNSPLHF. CDR3 DNA sequence: TGTGCCAGCAGCAAATGTAGACACCGAACCTATAATTCACCCCTCCACTTT.

This clonotype occurred a few times. The chain is built from TRBV19 and TRBJ1-1; D ambiguous. The germline gives CDR1 LNHDA, CDR2 SQIVND (reference sequence). Trimming took 3 bases from V and 5 from J, leaving 13 bases between them. CDR3 size: 14 residues. The CDR3 DNA reads as TGTGCCAGTAGTATCCGGGGAGTAATAACTGAAGCTTTCTTT. It translates to CASSIRGVITEAFF.

This clonotype was recorded many times. The genes are TRBV29-1 and TRBJ2-7; 9 bases are a match to TRBD2. CDR1 SQVTM and CDR2 ANQGSEA come from the germline V gene. This CDR3 has 14 amino acids. Germline trimming cut 5 bases from V and 0 bases from J; bases unmatched to any gene: 5. The CDR3 nucleotides are TGCAGCGTTACAGCGGGAGGCCTCTCCTACGAGCAGTACTTC. Residues: CSVTAGGLSYEQYF.

This clonotype was detected only a few times. At one end, the junction sequence differs from germline, possibly due to a read error. CDR3 region: CATSLPSPLAKNIQYF. CDR3 nucleotide sequence: TGCGCCACCAGCTTACCCAGTCCGCTAGCCAAAAACATTCAGTACTTC. The chain links TRBV5-1 to TRBJ2-4, with D unclear. Germline V gene lookup returns CDR1 SGHRS and CDR2 YFSETQ. This CDR3 region has 16 residues.

This clonotype was recorded at least ten times. The genes are TRBV20-1 and TRBJ1-5; 7 nucleotides align to TRBD1. The V gene end was trimmed by 6 bases and the J gene end by 5 bases; junction bases not matched to a gene: 10. The CDR3 is 14 residues long. Per the germline V gene, CDR1 is DFQATT and CDR2 is SNEGSKA (reference sequence). The CDR3 spells CSATDRARDQPQHF. The DNA for the CDR3 is TGCAGTGCGACAGACAGGGCCAGAGATCAGCCCCAGCATTTT.

Ten or more counts support this clonotype. This chain links TRBV2 with TRBJ1-6, with a tentative D call TRBD1 (5 bases). V was clipped by 3 bases and J by 9 bases, with 18 bases between them. The germline CDR1 and CDR2 sequences are SNHLY and FYNNEI. CDR3 length: 16 amino acids. CDR3 protein: CASSDPGGGGSSPLHF. CDR3 in DNA: TGTGCCAGCAGTGATCCCGGCGGGGGAGGCTCTTCACCCCTCCACTTT.